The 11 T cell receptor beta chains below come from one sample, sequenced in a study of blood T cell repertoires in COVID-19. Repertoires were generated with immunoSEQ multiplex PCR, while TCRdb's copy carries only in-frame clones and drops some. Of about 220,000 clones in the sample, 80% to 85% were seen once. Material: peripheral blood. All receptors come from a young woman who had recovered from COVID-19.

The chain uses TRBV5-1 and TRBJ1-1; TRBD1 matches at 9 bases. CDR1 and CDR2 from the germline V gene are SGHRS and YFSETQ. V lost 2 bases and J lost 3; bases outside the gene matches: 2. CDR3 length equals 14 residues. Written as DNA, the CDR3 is TGCGCCAGCAGCTTACAGGGGGCTGACACTGAAGCTTTCTTT. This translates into CASSLQGADTEAFF. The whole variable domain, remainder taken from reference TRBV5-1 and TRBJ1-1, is KAGVTQTPRYLIKTRGQQVTLSCSPISGHRSVSWYQQTPGQGLQFLFEYFSETQRNKGNFPGRFSGRQFSNSRSEMNVSTLELGDSALYLCASSLQGADTEAFFGQGTRLTVV.

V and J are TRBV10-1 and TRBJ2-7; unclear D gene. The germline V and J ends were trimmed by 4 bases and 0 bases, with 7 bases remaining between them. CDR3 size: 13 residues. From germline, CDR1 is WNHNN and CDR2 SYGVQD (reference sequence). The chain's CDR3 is CASSARDSYEQYF. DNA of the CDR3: TGCGCCAGCAGTGCGAGAGACTCCTACGAGCAGTACTTC.

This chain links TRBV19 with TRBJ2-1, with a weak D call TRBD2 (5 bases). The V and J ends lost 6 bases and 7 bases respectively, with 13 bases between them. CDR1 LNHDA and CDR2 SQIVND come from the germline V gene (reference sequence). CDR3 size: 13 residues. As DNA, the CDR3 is TGTGCCAGTAGCTACTTTGAGGGAAATGAGCAGTTCTTC. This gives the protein CASSYFEGNEQFF.

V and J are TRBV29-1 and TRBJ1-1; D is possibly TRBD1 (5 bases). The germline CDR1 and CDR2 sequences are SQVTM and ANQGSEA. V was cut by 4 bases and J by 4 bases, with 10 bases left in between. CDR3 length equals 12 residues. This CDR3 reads CSVVPRATEAFF. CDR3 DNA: TGCAGCGTTGTTCCCAGGGCCACTGAAGCTTTCTTT.

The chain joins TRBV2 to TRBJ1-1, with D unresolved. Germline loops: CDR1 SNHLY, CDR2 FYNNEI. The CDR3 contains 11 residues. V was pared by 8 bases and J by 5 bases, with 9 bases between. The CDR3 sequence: CASQADTEAFF. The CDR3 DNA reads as TGTGCCAGCCAAGCGGATACTGAAGCTTTCTTT.

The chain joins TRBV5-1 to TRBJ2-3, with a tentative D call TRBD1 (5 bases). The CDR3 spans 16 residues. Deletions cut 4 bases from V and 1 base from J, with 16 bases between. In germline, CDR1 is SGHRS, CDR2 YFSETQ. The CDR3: CASSPGNAGGTDTQYF. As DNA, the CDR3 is TGCGCCAGCAGCCCAGGGAACGCTGGGGGCACAGATACGCAGTATTTT.

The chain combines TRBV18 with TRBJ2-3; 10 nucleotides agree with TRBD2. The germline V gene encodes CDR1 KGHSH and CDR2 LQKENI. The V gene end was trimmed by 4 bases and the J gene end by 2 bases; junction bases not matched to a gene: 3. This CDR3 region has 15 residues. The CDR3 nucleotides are TGTGCCAGCTCACTCGGACTAGCGGACACAGATACGCAGTATTTT. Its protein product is CASSLGLADTDTQYF.

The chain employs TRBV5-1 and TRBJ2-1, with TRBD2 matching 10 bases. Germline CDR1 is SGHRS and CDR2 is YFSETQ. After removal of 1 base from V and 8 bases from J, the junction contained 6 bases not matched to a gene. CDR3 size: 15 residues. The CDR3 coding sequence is TGCGCCAGCAGCTTGTCCCTAGCGGGAGCCGATGAGCAGTTCTTC. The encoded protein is CASSLSLAGADEQFF.

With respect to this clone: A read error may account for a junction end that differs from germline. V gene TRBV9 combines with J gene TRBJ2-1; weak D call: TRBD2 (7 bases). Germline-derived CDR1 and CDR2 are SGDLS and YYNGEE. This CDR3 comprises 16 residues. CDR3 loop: CASSVGGGLSSNEQFF. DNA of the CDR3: TGTGCCAGCAGCGTAGGCGGGGGCCTATCCTCCAATGAGCAGTTCTTC.

CDR3 in amino acids: CASSLARETEAFF. As DNA, the CDR3 is TGTGCCAGCAGTTTAGCCCGGGAAACTGAAGCTTTCTTT. The chain links TRBV12-3 or TRBV12-4 to TRBJ1-1; D not resolved. V dropped 0 bases and J dropped 5 bases, with 7 bases sitting between them. The CDR3 has 13 residues.

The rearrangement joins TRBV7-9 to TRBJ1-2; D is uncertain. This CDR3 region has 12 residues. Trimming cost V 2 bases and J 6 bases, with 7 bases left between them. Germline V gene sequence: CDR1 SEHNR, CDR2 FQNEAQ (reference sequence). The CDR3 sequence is CASSLPRDGYTF. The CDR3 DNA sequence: TGTGCCAGCAGCTTACCTCGTGATGGCTACACCTTC.